This section outlines one T cell receptor (beta chain) sequence together with its context. Its antigen is currently unknown. This record comes from a study of neurological immune-mediated disorders. V lost 3 bases and J lost 5; bases outside the gene matches: 7. The CDR3 spans 15 residues. Germline CDR1 DFQATT, CDR2 SNEGSKA (reference sequence). General observations from the study: Subjects shared no identical expanded-clone CDR3 amino acid sequences, suggesting private TCR-beta repertoires in all groups.

TCRdb ran MiXCR on the 5' RACE reads and lists one entry per CDR3 protein. The sample has about 70,000 distinct CDR3 sequences, approximately 5.1% seen once. The chain combines TRBV20-1 with TRBJ2-4; TRBD2 aligns across 10 bases. The sample consisted of PBMCs. The sequence derives from a human donor with multiple sclerosis. The donor label of this sample is uncertain. DNA of the CDR3: TGCAGTGCTAGCTGGGGGAGCGGGGGGGAAAACATTCAGTACTTC. Translating it yields CSASWGSGGENIQYF.